Below are 4 T cell receptor beta chains sequenced from a single sample in a study of response to subunit inactivated influenza vaccine. MiXCR, run by TCRdb on the RT-PCR reads, gives a single entry per CDR3 protein. The sample has more than 400,000 distinct CDR3 sequences, around 7.9% seen once. Sequenced here: PBMCs from blood, sampled approximately 25 months after vaccination. Source of these receptors: a man aged 50 to 69 who received an inactivated influenza vaccine.

This clonotype was seen a handful of times. The chain uses TRBV12-3 or TRBV12-4 and TRBJ2-2; the D gene could be TRBD1 or TRBD2 (6 bases each). Trimming removed 5 bases at V and 3 bases at J, with 16 bases between. The CDR3 totals 16 residues. The CDR3 is CASSHSGALDTGELFF. The CDR3, as DNA: TGTGCCAGCAGTCACTCGGGGGCTCTTGACACCGGGGAGCTGTTTTTT.

The chain recombines TRBV7-9 with TRBJ2-3; TRBD2 is a possible D gene (6 bases). Germline V CDR1 and CDR2: SEHNR, FQNEAQ (reference sequence). V dropped 0 bases and J dropped 2 bases, with 12 bases sitting between them. The CDR3 runs to 16 residues. DNA of the CDR3: TGTGCCAGCAGCTTAGCGGGGGGATCCCACACAGATACGCAGTATTTT. This codes for CASSLAGGSHTDTQYF. Using reference TRBV7-9 and TRBJ2-3 for the parts outside the CDR3, the full variable domain is DTGVSQNPRHKITKRGQNVTFRCDPISEHNRLYWYRQTLGQGPEFLTYFQNEAQLEKSRLLSDRFSAERPKGSFSTLEIQRTEQGDSAMYLCASSLAGGSHTDTQYFGPGTRLTVL.

This clonotype was observed a handful of times. The chain recombines TRBV6-1 with TRBJ2-1; 10 bases fit TRBD2. With 3 bases clipped from V and 7 bases from J, the junction kept 3 bases outside the gene matches. Germline CDR1 is MNHNS and CDR2 is SASEGT. The CDR3 has 14 amino acids. The CDR3 sequence: CASSDLAGVNEQFF. Here the CDR3 DNA reads TGTGCCAGCAGTGATCTAGCGGGAGTTAATGAGCAGTTCTTC.

This clonotype was seen a handful of times. The chain has TRBV20-1 and TRBJ2-7; D could derive from TRBD1 or TRBD2 (6 bases each). Deletions cut 0 bases from V and 3 bases from J, with 12 bases between. The CDR3 totals 14 residues. Germline V gene lookup returns CDR1 DFQATT and CDR2 SNEGSKA (reference sequence). CDR3 coding DNA: TGCAGTGCTAGAGATCTGGAGGGGGTCTACGAGCAGTACTTC. It codes for CSARDLEGVYEQYF.